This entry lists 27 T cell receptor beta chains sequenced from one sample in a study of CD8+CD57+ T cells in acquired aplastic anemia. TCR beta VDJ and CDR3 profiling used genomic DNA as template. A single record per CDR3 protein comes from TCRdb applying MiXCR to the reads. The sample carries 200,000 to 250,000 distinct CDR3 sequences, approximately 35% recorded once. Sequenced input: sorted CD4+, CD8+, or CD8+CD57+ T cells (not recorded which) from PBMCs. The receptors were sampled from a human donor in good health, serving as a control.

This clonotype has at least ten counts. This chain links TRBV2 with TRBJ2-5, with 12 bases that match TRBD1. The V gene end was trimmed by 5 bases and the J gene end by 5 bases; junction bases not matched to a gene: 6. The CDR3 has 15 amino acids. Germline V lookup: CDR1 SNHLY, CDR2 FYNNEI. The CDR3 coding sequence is TGTGCCAGCAGTAGGGACAGGGGGCATAGTGAGACCCAGTACTTC. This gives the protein CASSRDRGHSETQYF.

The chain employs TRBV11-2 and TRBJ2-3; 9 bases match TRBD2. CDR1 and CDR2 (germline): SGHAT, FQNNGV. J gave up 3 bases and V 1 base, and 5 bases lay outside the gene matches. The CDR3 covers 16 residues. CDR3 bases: TGTGCCAGCAGCTTAGTTAGGGGACTAGCAACAGATACGCAGTATTTT. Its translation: CASSLVRGLATDTQYF.

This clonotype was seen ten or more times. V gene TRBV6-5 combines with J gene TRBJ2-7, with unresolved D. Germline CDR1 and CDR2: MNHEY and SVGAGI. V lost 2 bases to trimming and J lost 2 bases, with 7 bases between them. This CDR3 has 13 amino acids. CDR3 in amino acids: CASSYRAAYEQYF. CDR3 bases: TGTGCCAGCAGTTACAGGGCTGCCTACGAGCAGTACTTC.

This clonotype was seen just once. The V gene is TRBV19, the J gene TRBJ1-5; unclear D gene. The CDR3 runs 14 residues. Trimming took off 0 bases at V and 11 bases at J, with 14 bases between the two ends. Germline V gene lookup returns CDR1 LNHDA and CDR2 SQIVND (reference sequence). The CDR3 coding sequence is TGTGCCAGTAGTATAGACAGGCGGCCCACATCCCAGCATTTT. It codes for CASSIDRRPTSQHF.

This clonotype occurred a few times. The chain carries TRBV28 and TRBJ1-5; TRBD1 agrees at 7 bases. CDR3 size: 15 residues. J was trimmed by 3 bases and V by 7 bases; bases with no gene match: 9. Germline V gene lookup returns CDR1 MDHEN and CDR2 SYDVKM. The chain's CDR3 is CASTRSGTDNQPQHF. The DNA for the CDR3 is TGTGCCAGCACTCGGTCCGGGACAGACAATCAGCCCCAGCATTTT.

As DNA, the CDR3 is TGCAGCGTTAACAGGGGAGGAACTGAAGCTTTCTTT. This encodes CSVNRGGTEAFF. This chain links TRBV29-1 with TRBJ1-1; 7 nucleotides match TRBD1. The CDR3 has 12 residues. In germline, CDR1 is SQVTM, CDR2 ANQGSEA. The V and J ends lost 5 bases and 5 bases, in that order; junction bases with no gene match: 5.

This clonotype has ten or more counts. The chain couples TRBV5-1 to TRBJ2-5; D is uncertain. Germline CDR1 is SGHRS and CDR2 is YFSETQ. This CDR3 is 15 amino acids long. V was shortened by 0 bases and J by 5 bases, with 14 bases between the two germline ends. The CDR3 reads CASSLGRAPEETQYF. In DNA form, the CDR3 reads TGCGCCAGCAGCTTGGGAAGGGCCCCGGAGGAGACCCAGTACTTC.

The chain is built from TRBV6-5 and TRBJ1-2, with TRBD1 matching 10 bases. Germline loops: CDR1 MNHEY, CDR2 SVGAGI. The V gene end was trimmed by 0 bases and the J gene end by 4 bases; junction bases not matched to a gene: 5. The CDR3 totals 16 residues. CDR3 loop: CASSYSGGTGVYGYTF. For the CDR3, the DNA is TGTGCCAGCAGTTACTCCGGTGGGACAGGGGTCTATGGCTACACCTTC.

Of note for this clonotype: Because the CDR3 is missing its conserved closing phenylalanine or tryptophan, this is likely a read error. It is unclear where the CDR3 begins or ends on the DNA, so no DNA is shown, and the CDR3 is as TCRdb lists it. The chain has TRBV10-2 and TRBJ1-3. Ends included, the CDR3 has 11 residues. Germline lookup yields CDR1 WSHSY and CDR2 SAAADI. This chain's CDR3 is CASSELAVANT.

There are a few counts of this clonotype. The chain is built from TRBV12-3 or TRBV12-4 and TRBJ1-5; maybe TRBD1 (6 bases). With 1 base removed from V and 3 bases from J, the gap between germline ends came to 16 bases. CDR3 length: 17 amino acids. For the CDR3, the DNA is TGTGCCAGCAGTTTAGGCCTTAAAGGGACATTCAATCAGCCCCAGCATTTT. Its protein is CASSLGLKGTFNQPQHF.

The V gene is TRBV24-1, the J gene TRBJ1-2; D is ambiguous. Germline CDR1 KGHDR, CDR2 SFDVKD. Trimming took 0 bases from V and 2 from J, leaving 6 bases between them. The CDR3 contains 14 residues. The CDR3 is CATSDLYRNYGYTF. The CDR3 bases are TGTGCCACCAGTGATTTGTACAGAAACTATGGCTACACCTTC.

CDR3 DNA sequence: TGCAGTGCTAAGCGCCCGGCGAACTATGGCTACACCTTC. Its protein is CSAKRPANYGYTF. The V gene is TRBV20-1, the J gene TRBJ1-2; D is undetermined. The CDR3 contains 13 residues. Germline values: CDR1 DFQATT, CDR2 SNEGSKA (reference sequence). V lost 4 bases and J 2 bases, leaving 11 bases between the germline ends.

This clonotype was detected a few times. The CDR3 bases are TGTGCCGTCGCCGTCGAATGGGGACAGGGGAACACTGAAGCTTTCTTT. Amino acid sequence: CAVAVEWGQGNTEAFF. The rearrangement joins TRBV12-3 or TRBV12-4 to TRBJ1-1, with TRBD1 identical over 9 bases. With 11 bases clipped from V and 1 base from J, the junction kept 14 bases outside the gene matches. CDR3 length: 16 residues.

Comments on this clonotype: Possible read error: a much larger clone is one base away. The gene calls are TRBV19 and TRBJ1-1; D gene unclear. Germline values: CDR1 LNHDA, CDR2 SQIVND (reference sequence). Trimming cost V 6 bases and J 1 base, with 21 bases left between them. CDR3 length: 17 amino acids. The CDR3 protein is CASSSTRTRGRNTEAFF. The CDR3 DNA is TGTGCCAGTAGCTCAACCCGGACCAGAGGGAGGAACACTGAAGCTTTCTTT.

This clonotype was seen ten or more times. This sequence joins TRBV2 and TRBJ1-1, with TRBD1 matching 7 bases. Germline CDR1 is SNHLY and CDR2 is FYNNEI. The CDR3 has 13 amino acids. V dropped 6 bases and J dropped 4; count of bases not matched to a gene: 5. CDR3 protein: CASRAGQFTEAFF. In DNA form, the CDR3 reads TGTGCCAGCAGGGCGGGACAGTTCACTGAAGCTTTCTTT.

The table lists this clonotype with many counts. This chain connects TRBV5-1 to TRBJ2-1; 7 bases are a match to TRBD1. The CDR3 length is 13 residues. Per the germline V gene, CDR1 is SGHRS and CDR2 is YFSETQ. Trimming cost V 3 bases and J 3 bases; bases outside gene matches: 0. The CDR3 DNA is TGCGCCAGCAGCTGGGACAGCTACAATGAGCAGTTCTTC. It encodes CASSWDSYNEQFF.

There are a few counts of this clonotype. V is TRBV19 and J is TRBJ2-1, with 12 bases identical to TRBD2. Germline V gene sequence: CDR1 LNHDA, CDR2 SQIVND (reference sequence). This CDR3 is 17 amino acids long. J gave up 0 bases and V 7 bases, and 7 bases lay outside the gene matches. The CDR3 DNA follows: TGTGCCAGTATCCCTAGCGGGGGGGGAAGCTCCTACAATGAGCAGTTCTTC. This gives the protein CASIPSGGGSSYNEQFF.

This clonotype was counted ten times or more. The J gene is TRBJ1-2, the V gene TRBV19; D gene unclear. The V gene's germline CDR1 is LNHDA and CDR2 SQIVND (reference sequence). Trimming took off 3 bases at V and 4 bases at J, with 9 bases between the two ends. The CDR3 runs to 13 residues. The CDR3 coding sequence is TGTGCCAGTAGTATGGTTGGCGGCTATGGCTACACCTTC. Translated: CASSMVGGYGYTF.

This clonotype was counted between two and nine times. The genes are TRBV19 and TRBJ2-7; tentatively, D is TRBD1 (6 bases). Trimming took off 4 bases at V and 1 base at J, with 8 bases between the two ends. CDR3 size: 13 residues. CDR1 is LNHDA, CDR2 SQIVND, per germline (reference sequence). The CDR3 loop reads CASSTQGSYEQYF. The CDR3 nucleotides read TGTGCCAGTAGTACACAGGGATCCTACGAGCAGTACTTC.

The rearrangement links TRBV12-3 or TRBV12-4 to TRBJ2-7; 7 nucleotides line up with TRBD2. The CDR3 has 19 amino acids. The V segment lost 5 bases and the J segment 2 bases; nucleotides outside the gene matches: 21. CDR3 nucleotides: TGTGCCAGCAGTCAGCGGGTAACCTCTGCGTGGGGGGGGGCCTACGAGCAGTACTTC. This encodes CASSQRVTSAWGGAYEQYF.

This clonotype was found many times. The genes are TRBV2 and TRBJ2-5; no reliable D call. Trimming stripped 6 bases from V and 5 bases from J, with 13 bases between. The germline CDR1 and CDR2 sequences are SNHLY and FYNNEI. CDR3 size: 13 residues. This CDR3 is CASSGQSGETQYF. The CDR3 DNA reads TGTGCCAGCAGCGGTCAGAGTGGGGAGACCCAGTACTTC.

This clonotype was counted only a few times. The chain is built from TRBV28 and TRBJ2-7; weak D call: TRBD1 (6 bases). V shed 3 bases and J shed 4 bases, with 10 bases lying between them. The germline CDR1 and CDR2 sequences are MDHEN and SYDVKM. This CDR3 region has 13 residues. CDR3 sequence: CASSLDRNYEQYF. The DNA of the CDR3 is TGTGCCAGCAGTTTGGACAGAAATTACGAGCAGTACTTC.

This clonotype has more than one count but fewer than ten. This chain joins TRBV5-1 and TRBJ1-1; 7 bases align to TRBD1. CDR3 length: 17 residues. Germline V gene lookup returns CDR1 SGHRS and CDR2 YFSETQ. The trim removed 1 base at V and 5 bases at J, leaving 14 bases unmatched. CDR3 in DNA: TGCGCCAGCAGCTTGTTCCTTGGGGGTCAGGGGGGAACTGAAGCTTTCTTT. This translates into CASSLFLGGQGGTEAFF.

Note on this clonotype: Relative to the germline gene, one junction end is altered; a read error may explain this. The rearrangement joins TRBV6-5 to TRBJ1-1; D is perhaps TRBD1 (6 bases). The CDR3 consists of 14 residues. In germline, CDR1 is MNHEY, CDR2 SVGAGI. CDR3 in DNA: TGTGCCAGCAGCCTTATGGACAGAGACACTGAAGCTTCCTTT. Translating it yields CASSLMDRDTEASF.

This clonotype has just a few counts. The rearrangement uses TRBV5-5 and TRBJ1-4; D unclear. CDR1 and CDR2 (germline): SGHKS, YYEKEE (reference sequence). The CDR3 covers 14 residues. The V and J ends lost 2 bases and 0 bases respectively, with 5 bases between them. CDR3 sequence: CASSLQPTNEKLFF. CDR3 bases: TGTGCCAGCAGCTTACAGCCAACTAATGAAAAACTGTTTTTT.

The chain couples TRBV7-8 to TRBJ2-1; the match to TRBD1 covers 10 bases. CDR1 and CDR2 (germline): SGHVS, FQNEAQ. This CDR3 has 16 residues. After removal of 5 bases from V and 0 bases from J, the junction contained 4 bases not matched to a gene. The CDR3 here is CASSTRTGGSYNEQFF. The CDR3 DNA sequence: TGTGCCAGCAGCACCCGGACAGGGGGCTCCTACAATGAGCAGTTCTTC. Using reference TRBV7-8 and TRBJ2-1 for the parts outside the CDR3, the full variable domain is GAGVSQSPRYKVAKRGQDVALRCDPISGHVSLFWYQQALGQGPEFLTYFQNEAQLDKSGLPSDRFFAERPEGSVSTLKIQRTQQEDSAVYLCASSTRTGGSYNEQFFGPGTRLTVL.

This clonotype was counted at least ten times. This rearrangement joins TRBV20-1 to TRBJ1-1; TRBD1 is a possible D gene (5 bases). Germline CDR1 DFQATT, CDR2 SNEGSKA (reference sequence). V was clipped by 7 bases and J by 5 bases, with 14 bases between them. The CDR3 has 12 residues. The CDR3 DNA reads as TGCAGTGTTTTCTGGGGGGAGACTGAAGCTTTCTTT. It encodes CSVFWGETEAFF.